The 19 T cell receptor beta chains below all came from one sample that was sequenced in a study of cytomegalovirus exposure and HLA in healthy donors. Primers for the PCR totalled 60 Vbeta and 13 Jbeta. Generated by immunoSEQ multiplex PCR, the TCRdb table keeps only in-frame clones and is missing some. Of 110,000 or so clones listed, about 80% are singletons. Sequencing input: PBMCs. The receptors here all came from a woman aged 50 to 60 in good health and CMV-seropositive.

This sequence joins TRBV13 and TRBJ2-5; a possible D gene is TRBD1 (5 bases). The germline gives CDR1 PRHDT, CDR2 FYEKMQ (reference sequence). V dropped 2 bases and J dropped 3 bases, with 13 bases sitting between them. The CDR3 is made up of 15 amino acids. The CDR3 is CASSLSDAGKETQYF. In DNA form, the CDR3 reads TGTGCCAGCAGCTTATCGGACGCAGGGAAAGAGACCCAGTACTTC.

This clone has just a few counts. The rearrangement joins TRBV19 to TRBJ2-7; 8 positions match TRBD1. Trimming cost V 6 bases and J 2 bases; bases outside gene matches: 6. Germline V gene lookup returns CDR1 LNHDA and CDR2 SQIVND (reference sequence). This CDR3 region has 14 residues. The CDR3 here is CASRRTGLAYEQYF. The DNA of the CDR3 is TGTGCCAGTAGGAGGACAGGGTTAGCCTACGAGCAGTACTTC.

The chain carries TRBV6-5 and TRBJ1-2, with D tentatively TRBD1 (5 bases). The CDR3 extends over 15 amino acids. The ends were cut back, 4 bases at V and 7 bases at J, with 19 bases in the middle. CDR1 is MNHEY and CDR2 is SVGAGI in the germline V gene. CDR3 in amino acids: CASSSPGSSYAGYTF. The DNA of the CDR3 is TGTGCCAGCAGTTCTCCAGGGTCCTCCTACGCTGGCTACACCTTC.

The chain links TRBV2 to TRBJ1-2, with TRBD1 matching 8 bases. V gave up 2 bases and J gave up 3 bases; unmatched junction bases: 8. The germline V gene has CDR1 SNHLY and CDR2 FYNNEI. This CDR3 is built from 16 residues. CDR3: CASSESYRGLDYGYTF. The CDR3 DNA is TGTGCCAGCAGTGAATCTTACAGGGGGTTGGACTATGGCTACACCTTC.

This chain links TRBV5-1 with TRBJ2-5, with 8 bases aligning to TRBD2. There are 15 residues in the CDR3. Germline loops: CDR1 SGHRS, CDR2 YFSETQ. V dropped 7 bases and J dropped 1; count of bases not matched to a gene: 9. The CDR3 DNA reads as TGCGCCAGCCAAACTGTAGCGGGAAGCCAAGAGACCCAGTACTTC. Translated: CASQTVAGSQETQYF.

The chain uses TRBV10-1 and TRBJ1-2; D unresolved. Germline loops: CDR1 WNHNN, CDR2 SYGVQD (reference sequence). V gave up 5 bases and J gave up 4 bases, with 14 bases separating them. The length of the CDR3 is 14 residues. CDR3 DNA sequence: TGCGCCAGCAGTTACCGGGATCACAGCTATGGCTACACCTTC. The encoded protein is CASSYRDHSYGYTF.

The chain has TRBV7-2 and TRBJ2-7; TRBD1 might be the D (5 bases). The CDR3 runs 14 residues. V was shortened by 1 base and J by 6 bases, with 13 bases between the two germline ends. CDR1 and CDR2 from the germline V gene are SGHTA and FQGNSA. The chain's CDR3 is CASSLGRASAEQYF. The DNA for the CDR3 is TGTGCCAGCAGCTTAGGCAGGGCCTCCGCCGAGCAGTACTTC.

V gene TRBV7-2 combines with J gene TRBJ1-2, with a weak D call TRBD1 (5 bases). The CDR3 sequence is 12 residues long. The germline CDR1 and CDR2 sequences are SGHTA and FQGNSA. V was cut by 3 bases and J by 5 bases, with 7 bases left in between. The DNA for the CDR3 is TGTGCCAGCAGCTTTTCAGGGTATGGCTACACCTTC. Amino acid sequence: CASSFSGYGYTF.

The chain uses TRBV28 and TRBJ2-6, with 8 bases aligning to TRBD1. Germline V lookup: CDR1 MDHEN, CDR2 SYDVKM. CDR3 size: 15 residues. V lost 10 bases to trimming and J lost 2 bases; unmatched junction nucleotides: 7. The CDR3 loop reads CATDRGKAGANVLTF. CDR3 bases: TGTGCCACCGACAGGGGAAAGGCTGGGGCCAACGTCCTGACTTTC.

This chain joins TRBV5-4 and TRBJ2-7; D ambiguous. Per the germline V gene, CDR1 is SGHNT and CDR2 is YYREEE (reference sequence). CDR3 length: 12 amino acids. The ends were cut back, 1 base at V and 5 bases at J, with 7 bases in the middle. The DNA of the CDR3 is TGTGCCAGCAGCTTGCCCGCGAACGAGCAGTACTTC. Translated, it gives CASSLPANEQYF.

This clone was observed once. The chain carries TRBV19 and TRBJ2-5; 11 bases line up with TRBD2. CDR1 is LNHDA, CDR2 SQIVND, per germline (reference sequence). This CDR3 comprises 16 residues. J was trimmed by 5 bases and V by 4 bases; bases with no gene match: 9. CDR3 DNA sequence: TGTGCCAGTAGTAGAACCCTAGCGGGGGGCTTGGAGACCCAGTACTTC. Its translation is CASSRTLAGGLETQYF. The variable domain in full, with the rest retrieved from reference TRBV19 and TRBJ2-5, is DGGITQSPKYLFRKEGQNVTLSCEQNLNHDAMYWYRQDPGQGLRLIYYSQIVNDFQKGDIAEGYSVSREKKESFPLTVTSAQKNPTAFYLCASSRTLAGGLETQYFGPGTRLLVL.

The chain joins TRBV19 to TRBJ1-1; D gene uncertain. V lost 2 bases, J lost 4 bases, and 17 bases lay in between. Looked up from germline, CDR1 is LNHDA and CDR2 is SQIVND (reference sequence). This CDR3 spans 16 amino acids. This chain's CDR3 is CASSIPTPGSFTEAFF. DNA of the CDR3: TGTGCCAGTAGTATACCTACCCCAGGATCATTCACTGAAGCTTTCTTT.

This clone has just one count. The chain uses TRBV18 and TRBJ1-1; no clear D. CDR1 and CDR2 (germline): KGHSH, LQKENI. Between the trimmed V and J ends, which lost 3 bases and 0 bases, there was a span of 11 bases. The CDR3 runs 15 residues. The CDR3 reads CASSPLTDMNTEAFF. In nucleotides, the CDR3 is TGTGCCAGCTCACCCCTAACAGATATGAACACTGAAGCTTTCTTT.

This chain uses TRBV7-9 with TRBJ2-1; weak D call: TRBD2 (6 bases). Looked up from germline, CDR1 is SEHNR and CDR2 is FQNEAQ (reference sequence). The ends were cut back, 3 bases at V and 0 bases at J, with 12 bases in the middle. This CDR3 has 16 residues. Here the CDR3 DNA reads TGTGCCAGCAGCTTCGGGGGAGGTCGCTCCTACAATGAGCAGTTCTTC. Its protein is CASSFGGGRSYNEQFF.

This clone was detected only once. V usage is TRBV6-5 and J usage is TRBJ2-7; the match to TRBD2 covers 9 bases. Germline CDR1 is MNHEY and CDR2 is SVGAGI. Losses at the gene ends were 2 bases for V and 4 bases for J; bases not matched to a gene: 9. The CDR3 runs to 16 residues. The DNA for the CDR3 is TGTGCCAGCAGTTACGGTGGTGGCGGGGGGGTATACGAGCAGTACTTC. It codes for CASSYGGGGGVYEQYF.

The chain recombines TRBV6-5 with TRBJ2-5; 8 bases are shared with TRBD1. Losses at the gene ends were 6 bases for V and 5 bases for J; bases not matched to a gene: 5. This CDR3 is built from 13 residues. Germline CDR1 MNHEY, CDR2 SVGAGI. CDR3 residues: CASSSNRGETQYF. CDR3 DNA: TGTGCCAGCAGCTCCAACAGGGGGGAGACCCAGTACTTC.

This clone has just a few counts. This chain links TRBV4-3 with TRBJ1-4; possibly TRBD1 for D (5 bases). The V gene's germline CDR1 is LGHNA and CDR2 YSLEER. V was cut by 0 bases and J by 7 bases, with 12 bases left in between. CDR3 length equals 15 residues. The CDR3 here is CASSQDPGITEKLFF. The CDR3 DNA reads TGCGCCAGCAGCCAAGACCCAGGGATCACTGAAAAACTGTTTTTT.

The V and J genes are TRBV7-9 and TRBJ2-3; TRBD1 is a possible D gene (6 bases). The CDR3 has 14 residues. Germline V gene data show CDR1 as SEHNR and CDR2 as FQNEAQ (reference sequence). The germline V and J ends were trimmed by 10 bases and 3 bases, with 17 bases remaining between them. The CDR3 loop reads CAKYWDTSTDTQYF. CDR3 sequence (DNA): TGTGCCAAGTACTGGGACACTAGTACAGATACGCAGTATTTT.

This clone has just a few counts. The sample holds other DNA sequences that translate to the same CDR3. CDR3: CASSLRGGTEAFF. Here the CDR3 DNA reads TGTGCCAGCAGCTTAAGGGGAGGGACTGAAGCTTTCTTT. The genes are TRBV7-3 and TRBJ1-1, with D unresolved. V dropped 1 base and J dropped 5 bases, with 8 bases sitting between them. The CDR3 runs 13 residues. The germline V gene has CDR1 SGHTA and CDR2 FQGTGA.